Listed below are T cell receptor beta chains from one sample, sequenced in a study of control samples from healthy donors and cancer patients. Some clones are missing from TCRdb's copy, which holds only in-frame ones; the method was immunoSEQ multiplex PCR. Counted here are 100,000 to 120,000 clones, 70% to 85% occurring once; the ten biggest clones make up 6.5%. Input material: blood. These receptor sequences come from a man aged 18-30 years in good health. The CDR3 runs from the conserved cysteine through the conserved F or W. Each record gives: CDR3 protein, clone size, V gene, J gene, D gene. D genes are given only for firm matches. The size field is filled for only some rows; it gives once, few, many or a size class.

CASSWTGENQPQHF	once	TRBV6-5	TRBJ1-5	TRBD1
CASSYAWTANSPLHF	.	TRBV27	TRBJ1-6	.
CASKDTGANVLTF	.	TRBV28	TRBJ2-6	.
CASSLGGFNEKLFF	.	TRBV28	TRBJ1-4	.
CASSLAYNTEAFF	.	TRBV28	TRBJ1-1	.
CSVVSPLRGKDTQYF	.	TRBV29-1	TRBJ2-3	.
CASSVETGRRGTGELFF	.	TRBV6-1	TRBJ2-2	.
CASSLGGAGKETQYF	.	TRBV7-7	TRBJ2-5	.
CASSVGWGNPNYGYTF	.	TRBV6-1	TRBJ1-2	.
CASSQLTYRGYNEQFF	.	TRBV4-1	TRBJ2-1	TRBD1
CASSGQGGSGANVLTF	.	TRBV19	TRBJ2-6	TRBD1
CASSNQQGEETEAFF	.	TRBV7-9	TRBJ1-1	TRBD1
CASSGPEVQPQHF	few	TRBV2	TRBJ1-5	.
CASSLITGQETQYF	once	TRBV5-1	TRBJ2-5	.
CASSAGGLDTEAFF	.	TRBV5-6	TRBJ1-1	.
CASSLRTGRSGGAGETQYF	.	TRBV7-9	TRBJ2-5	TRBD2
CASSSLGGTADTQYF	once	TRBV28	TRBJ2-3	.
CASSLMPPPVDEQFF	once	TRBV5-1	TRBJ2-1	.
CSVVRDWDTEAFF	.	TRBV29-1	TRBJ1-1	.
CASRRQGMGEQYF	.	TRBV19	TRBJ2-7	TRBD1
CAVASEGGSADTQYF	.	TRBV2	TRBJ2-3	.
CASSPHFGIGAEQYF	.	TRBV28	TRBJ2-7	.
CASSWNRAVSYEQYF	.	TRBV7-2	TRBJ2-7	.
CASSYSIRMNTEAFF	.	TRBV6-5	TRBJ1-1	.
CASSFGGTGELFF	.	TRBV7-9	TRBJ2-2	.
CASSRSTTPHSTDTQYF	.	TRBV4-1	TRBJ2-3	.
CASSSLVGTGSSPLHF	.	TRBV11-2	TRBJ1-6	TRBD1
CATRQGFYSGNTIYF	few	TRBV6-5	TRBJ1-3	.
CASSLTGERTGELFF	.	TRBV5-1	TRBJ2-2	TRBD1
CASRTGGGGYTF	once	TRBV2	TRBJ1-2	TRBD1
CASSVDRLNTEAFF	.	TRBV6-4	TRBJ1-1	.
CASSSAGEGAGNTIYF	.	TRBV7-6	TRBJ1-3	TRBD1
CASSLVAYNEQFF	.	TRBV7-9	TRBJ2-1	.
CASSTLLAGGSDTQYF	.	TRBV6-2/TRBV6-3	TRBJ2-3	TRBD2
CASSRDRARSGYTF	.	TRBV5-4	TRBJ1-2	TRBD1
CASSRSGTGDTEAFF	.	TRBV7-9	TRBJ1-1	TRBD1
CASSYTTSRSNEQFF	.	TRBV9	TRBJ2-1	.
CASSRDKSTEAFF	.	TRBV19	TRBJ1-1	.
CASSLVVSYNSPLHF	.	TRBV5-1	TRBJ1-6	.
CASSYGQGGEKLFF	.	TRBV6-5	TRBJ1-4	TRBD1
CAWSDFSGANVLTF	few	TRBV30	TRBJ2-6	.
CASSPISGQGRYTEAFF	.	TRBV7-7	TRBJ1-1	TRBD1